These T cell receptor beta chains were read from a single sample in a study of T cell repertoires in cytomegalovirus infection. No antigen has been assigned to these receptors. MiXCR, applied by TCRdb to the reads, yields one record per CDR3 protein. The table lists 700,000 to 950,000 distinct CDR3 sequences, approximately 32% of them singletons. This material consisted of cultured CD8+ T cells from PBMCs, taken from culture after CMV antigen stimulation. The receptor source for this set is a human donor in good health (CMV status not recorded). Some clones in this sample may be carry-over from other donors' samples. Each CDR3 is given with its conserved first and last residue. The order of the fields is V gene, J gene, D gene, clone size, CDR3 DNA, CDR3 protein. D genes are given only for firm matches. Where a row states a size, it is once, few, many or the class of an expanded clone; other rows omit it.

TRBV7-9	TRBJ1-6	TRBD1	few	TGTGCCAGCAGCTTGAGACAGGGAGTGAATAATTCACCCCTCCACTTT	CASSLRQGVNNSPLHF
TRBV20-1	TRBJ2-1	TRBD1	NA	TGCAGTGCTAAGGTGCCGGATGACAGGGGCTACAATGAGCAGTTCTTC	CSAKVPDDRGYNEQFF
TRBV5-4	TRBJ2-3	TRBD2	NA	TGTGCCAGCAGCCTGAAGCGGGAGAGCACAGATACGCAGTATTTT	CASSLKRESTDTQYF
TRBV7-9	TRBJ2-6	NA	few	TGTGCCAGCAGGTTCCAGGGATCTGGGGCCAACGTCCTGACTTTC	CASRFQGSGANVLTF
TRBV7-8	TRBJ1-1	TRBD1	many	TGTGCCAGCAGCTTACACCCAGGGGGGAACACTGAAGCTTTCTTT	CASSLHPGGNTEAFF
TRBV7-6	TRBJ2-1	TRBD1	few	TGTGCCAGCAGCTTAGCTGGACAGGGCCCTTACAATGAGCAGTTCTTC	CASSLAGQGPYNEQFF
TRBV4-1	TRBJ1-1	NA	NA	TGCGCCAGCAGATTTCGACAGGATGGGAGCGCTGAAGCTTTCTTT	CASRFRQDGSAEAFF
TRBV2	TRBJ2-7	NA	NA	TGTGCCAGCAGTGATTATCTCGTCGAGCAGTACTTC	CASSDYLVEQYF
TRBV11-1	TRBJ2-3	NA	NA	TGTGCCAGCAGCTTAGAAGAGGCCGGGGATATCACAGATACGCAGTATTTT	CASSLEEAGDITDTQYF
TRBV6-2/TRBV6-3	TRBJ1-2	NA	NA	TGTGCCACCACCGAGGGCGGAGATAACTATGGCTACACCTTC	CATTEGGDNYGYTF
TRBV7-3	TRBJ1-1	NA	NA	TGTGCCAGCAGCCGAGCCACGTTAGAGACAGAGAAGAACACTGAAGCTTTCTTT	CASSRATLETEKNTEAFF
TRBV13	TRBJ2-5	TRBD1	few	TGTGCCAGCAGCGAACGATCACAGGGGGCGTGGGAGACCCAGTACTTC	CASSERSQGAWETQYF
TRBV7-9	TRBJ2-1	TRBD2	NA	TGTGCCAGCAGCTCGGGACTAGCGTGGAATGAGCAGTTCTTC	CASSSGLAWNEQFF
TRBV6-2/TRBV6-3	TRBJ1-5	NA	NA	TGTGCCAGCACAGGGCCAGGCCAGCCCCAGCATTTT	CASTGPGQPQHF
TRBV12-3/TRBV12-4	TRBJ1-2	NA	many	TGTGCCAGCACCGACAGTGGGGGCTACACCTTC	CASTDSGGYTF
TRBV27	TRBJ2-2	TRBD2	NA	TGTGCCAGCAGTTTAATCGGAGGGGCGGGGGGCACCGGGGAGCTGTTTTTT	CASSLIGGAGGTGELFF
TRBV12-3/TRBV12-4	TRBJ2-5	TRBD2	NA	TGTGCCAGCAGACTAGCGAGGGAGACCCAGTACTTC	CASRLARETQYF
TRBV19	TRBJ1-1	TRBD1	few	TGTGCCAGTAAAGGGAGGACAGGGTTGAACACTGAAGCTTTCTTT	CASKGRTGLNTEAFF
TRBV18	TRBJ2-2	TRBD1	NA	TGTGCCAGCTCACCACCCACAGGGGCATCAGGCACCGGGGAGCTGTTTTTT	CASSPPTGASGTGELFF
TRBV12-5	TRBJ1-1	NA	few	TGTGCTAGTGGTTGGCAGACAGAGCGGGGCATGAACACTGAAGCTTTCTTT	CASGWQTERGMNTEAFF
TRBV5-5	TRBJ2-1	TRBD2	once	TGTGCCAGCAGCTTGGCGGCTAGCGGGGGGGAACGTAATGAGCAGTTCTTC	CASSLAASGGERNEQFF
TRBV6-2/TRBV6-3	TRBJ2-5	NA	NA	TGTGCCAGCAGTTACTTCCTGGCAGGAGAAGAGACCCAGTACTTC	CASSYFLAGEETQYF
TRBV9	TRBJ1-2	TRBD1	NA	TGTGCCAGCAGCGTCGGGACAGGGACTACTAACTATGGCTACACCTTC	CASSVGTGTTNYGYTF
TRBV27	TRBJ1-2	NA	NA	TGTGTCAGCAGTTTGGTCTGGGGGTCCTATGGCTACACCTTC	CVSSLVWGSYGYTF
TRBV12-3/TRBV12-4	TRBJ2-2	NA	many	TGTGCCAGCAGTGCCGGGTCGAACACCGGGGAGCTGTTTTTT	CASSAGSNTGELFF
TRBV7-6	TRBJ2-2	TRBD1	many	TGTGCCAGCAGCTTAGGGACAGGGGGCTCCGGGGAGCTGTTTTTT	CASSLGTGGSGELFF
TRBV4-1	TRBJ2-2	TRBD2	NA	TGCGCCAGCAGCCAAGGCCCGCTAGCGGGTCCTGACATGGGAACCGGGGAGCTGTTTTTT	CASSQGPLAGPDMGTGELFF
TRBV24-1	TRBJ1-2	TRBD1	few	TGTGCCACCAGTGCCCAGCAGGACAGGGTAGGCTATGGCTACACCTTC	CATSAQQDRVGYGYTF
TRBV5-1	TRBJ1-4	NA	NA	TGCGCCAGCAGCTTGGGGGTCGCGTGGGTTTCAGGAGAGGAAAAACTGTTTTTT	CASSLGVAWVSGEEKLFF
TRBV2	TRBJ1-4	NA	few	TGTGCCAGCAGCTCGAAGCCGGTCACCACTAATGAAAAACTGTTTTTT	CASSSKPVTTNEKLFF
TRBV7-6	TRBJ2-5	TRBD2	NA	TGTGCCAGCAGCTTAGTATGGCGGGGGGGCCCTAAAGAGACCCAGTACTTC	CASSLVWRGGPKETQYF
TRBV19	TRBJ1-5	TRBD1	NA	TGTGCCAGTAGCTCTCAGGACAGGACTTATCAGCCCCAGCATTTT	CASSSQDRTYQPQHF
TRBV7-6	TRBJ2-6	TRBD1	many	TGTGCCAGCAGCTTAGGCCCTGGGACAGGGTCCGGGGCCAACGTCCTGACTTTC	CASSLGPGTGSGANVLTF
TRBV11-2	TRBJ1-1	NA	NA	TGTGCCAGCAGCTTAGTTGCGGTCGCTGAAGCTTTCTTT	CASSLVAVAEAFF
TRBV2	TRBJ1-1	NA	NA	TGTGCCAGCAGTGAAGATGTGGATCGGTTGGTGAACACTGAAGCTTTCTTT	CASSEDVDRLVNTEAFF
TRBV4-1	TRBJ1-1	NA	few	TGCGCCAGCAGCCAAGAGGACCTGCCAAACTACTCCGAAGCTTTCTTT	CASSQEDLPNYSEAFF
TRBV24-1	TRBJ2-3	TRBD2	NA	TGTGCCACCATGGGACTAGCGGGGGACATTAGCACAGATACGCAGTATTTT	CATMGLAGDISTDTQYF
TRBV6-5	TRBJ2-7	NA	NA	TGTGCCAGCAGTTACGGGCCGTACTACGAGCAGTACTTC	CASSYGPYYEQYF
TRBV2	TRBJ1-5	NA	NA	TGTGCCAGCAGTCAAGGACTCATTAGCAGCAATCAGCCCCAGCATTTT	CASSQGLISSNQPQHF
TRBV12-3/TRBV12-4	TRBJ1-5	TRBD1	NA	TGTGCCAGCAGCATTGGCACAGGGGGCGCGTCGGGTCAGCCCCAGCATTTT	CASSIGTGGASGQPQHF
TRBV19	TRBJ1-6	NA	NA	TGTGCCAGTAGTATTACGACACTCAATAATTCACCCCTCCACTTT	CASSITTLNNSPLHF
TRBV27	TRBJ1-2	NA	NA	TGTGCCAGTTCGGGCAGCCTGAACTATGGCTACACCTTC	CASSGSLNYGYTF
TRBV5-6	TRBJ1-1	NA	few	TGTGCCAGCAGCAGTTTCCGTGTCAGTATGAACACTGAAGCTTTCTTT	CASSSFRVSMNTEAFF
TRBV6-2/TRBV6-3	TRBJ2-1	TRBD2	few	TGTGCCAGCAGTTACTGGTCTAGCGGGGGGGAACACAATGAGCAGTTCTTC	CASSYWSSGGEHNEQFF
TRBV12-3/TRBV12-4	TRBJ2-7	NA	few	TGTGCCAGCAGTTTAACTGGGTTCGAGCAGTACTTC	CASSLTGFEQYF
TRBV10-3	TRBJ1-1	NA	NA	TGTGCCATCAGTGATAGACAGGCCCGGGACACTGAAGCTTTCTTT	CAISDRQARDTEAFF
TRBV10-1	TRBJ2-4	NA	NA	TGCGCCAGCAGTGAAGGACTCTCCGGAGAGGCCAAAAACATTCAGTACTTC	CASSEGLSGEAKNIQYF
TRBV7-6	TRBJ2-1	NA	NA	TGTGCCAGCAGCTTAGTCCCCACTATCTCTAGCTCCTACAATGAGCAGTTCTTC	CASSLVPTISSSYNEQFF
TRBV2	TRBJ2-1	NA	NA	TGTGCCAGCAGGACTCGGGGGGCGGAGGGCTACAATGAGCAGTTCTTC	CASRTRGAEGYNEQFF
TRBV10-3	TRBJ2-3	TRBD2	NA	TGTGCCATCAGTGACGGGGGGGCGGATACGCAGTATTTT	CAISDGGADTQYF